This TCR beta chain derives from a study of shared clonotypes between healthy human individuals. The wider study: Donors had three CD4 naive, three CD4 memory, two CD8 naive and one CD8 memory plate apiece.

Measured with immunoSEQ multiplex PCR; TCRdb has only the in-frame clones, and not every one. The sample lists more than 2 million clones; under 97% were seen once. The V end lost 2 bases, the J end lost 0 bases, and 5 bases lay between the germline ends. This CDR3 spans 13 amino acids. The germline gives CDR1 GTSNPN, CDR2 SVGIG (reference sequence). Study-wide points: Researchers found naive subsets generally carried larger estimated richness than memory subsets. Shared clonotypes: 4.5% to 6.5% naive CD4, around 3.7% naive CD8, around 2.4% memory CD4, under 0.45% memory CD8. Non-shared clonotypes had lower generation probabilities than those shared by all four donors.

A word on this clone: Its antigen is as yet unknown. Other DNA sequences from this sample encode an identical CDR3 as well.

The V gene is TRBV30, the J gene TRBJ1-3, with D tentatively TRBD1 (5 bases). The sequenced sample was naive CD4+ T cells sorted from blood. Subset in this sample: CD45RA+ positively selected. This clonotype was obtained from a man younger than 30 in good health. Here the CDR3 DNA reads TGTGCCTGGAGTCAGGGCTCTGGAAACACCATATATTTT. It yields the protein CAWSQGSGNTIYF.